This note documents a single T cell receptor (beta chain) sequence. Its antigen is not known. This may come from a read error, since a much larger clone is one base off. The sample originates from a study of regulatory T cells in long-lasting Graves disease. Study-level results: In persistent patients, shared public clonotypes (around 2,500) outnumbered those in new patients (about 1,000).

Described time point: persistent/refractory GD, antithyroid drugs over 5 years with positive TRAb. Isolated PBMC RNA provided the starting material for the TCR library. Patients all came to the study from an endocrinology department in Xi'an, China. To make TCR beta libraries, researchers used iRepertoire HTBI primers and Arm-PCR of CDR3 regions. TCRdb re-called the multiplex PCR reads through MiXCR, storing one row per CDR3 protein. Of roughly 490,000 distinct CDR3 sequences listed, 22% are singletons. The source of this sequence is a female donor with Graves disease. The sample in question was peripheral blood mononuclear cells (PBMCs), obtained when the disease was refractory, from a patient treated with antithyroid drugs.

CDR3 DNA sequence: TGTGCCTCCTTACAGGGCGGAGTAGAAAAACTGTTTTTT. Amino acids: CASLQGGVEKLFF. The J gene is TRBJ1-4, the V gene TRBV10-3; a possible D gene is TRBD1 (6 bases). CDR3 length: 13 residues. CDR1 and CDR2 from the germline V gene are ENHRY and SYGVKD. Trimming removed 11 bases from V and 8 bases from J, with 18 bases in between.